The rows below give T cell receptor beta chains drawn from one sample of a study of blood T cell repertoires in COVID-19. TCRdb's table, derived via immunoSEQ multiplex PCR, lists solely in-frame clones and lacks some. The table lists roughly 80,000 clones, approximately 80% of them singletons. The sequenced sample consisted of peripheral blood. These receptors all stem from an older man with acute or convalescent COVID-19. The CDR3 runs from the conserved cysteine through the conserved F or W. The order of the fields is clone size, J gene, V gene, D gene, CDR3 DNA, CDR3 protein. D genes are given only for firm matches. Expanded clones are given a class, and other clones once, few, many or no size at all.

- TRBJ1-2 TRBV7-2 TRBD1 TGTGCCAGCAGCTGGGCAGGGGGAGGCTACACCTTC CASSWAGGGYTF
- TRBJ2-7 TRBV5-4 TRBD2 TGTGCCAGCAGCCCTGCCACTAGCGGCTCCTACGAGCAGTACTTC CASSPATSGSYEQYF
- TRBJ1-5 TRBV5-1 - TGCGCCAGCAGACAGGGCGATCAGCCCCAGCATTTT CASRQGDQPQHF
- TRBJ2-2 TRBV24-1 TRBD2 TGTGCCACCAGTGCGTCCAGCGGGAGGGCGAACACCGGGGAGCTGTTTTTT CATSASSGRANTGELFF
- TRBJ1-6 TRBV18 TRBD1 TGTGCCAGCTCACCGGACAGGGGGTTTTCACCCCTCCACTTT CASSPDRGFSPLHF
- TRBJ2-3 TRBV6-2/TRBV6-3 TRBD2 TGTGCCAGCAGCACGACTACCCTAGCGGGGGGACTCACAGATACGCAGTATTTT CASSTTTLAGGLTDTQYF
- TRBJ2-7 TRBV18 TRBD1 TGTGCCAGCTCGAGGGACAGGGGGTACGAGCAGTACTTC CASSRDRGYEQYF
once TRBJ1-1 TRBV9 TRBD1 TGTGCCAGCAGCCTACTAGGACAGGGCACTGAAGCTTTCTTT CASSLLGQGTEAFF
- TRBJ2-2 TRBV11-2 - TGTGCCAGCAGCCTCGACACCGGGGAGCTGTTTTTT CASSLDTGELFF
- TRBJ2-2 TRBV12-5 TRBD1 TGTGCTAGTGGACGGGACAGGGGGCGAGGATACACCGGGGAGCTGTTTTTT CASGRDRGRGYTGELFF
- TRBJ2-1 TRBV6-2/TRBV6-3 TRBD2 TGTGCCAGCAGTTACCGGGGACTACCATACAATGAGCAGTTCTTC CASSYRGLPYNEQFF
- TRBJ2-2 TRBV7-6 - TGTGCCAGCAGCTTAGACAGGGTGGACACCGGGGAGCTGTTTTTT CASSLDRVDTGELFF
- TRBJ2-1 TRBV7-3 - TGTGCCAGCAGCCGGGGGGCAGGTCAGTTTAATGAGCAGTTCTTC CASSRGAGQFNEQFF
few TRBJ2-7 TRBV5-1 TRBD1 TGCGCCAGCAGCCCACGGATTACAGGGGACGGCGAGCAGTACTTC CASSPRITGDGEQYF
- TRBJ1-2 TRBV18 - TGTGCCAGCTCACCGGACAACCCTAACTATGGCTACACCTTC CASSPDNPNYGYTF
- TRBJ1-2 TRBV5-1 TRBD1 TGCGCCAGCAGCTCCTCTGGACAGGGAAGCGGCTACACCTTC CASSSSGQGSGYTF
- TRBJ2-3 TRBV4-1 TRBD1 TGCGCCAGCAGCAAACAGGGGACCGCAGATACGCAGTATTTT CASSKQGTADTQYF
- TRBJ1-5 TRBV5-1 TRBD1 TGCGCCAGCAGCCGGACAGGGGGCGAACAGCCCCAGCATTTT CASSRTGGEQPQHF
- TRBJ2-1 TRBV5-1 TRBD1 TGCGCCAGCAGCTTGAGGACAGGGGGCTTAGCGGCCCCTGGCAATGAGCAGTTCTTC CASSLRTGGLAAPGNEQFF
- TRBJ2-1 TRBV5-1 TRBD1 TGCGCCAGCAGCTTGGCCCCACAGGGGGGATACAATGAGCAGTTCTTC CASSLAPQGGYNEQFF
- TRBJ2-7 TRBV2 - TGTGCCAGCAGAGACACAGAGAGCTCCTACGAGCAGTACTTC CASRDTESSYEQYF
- TRBJ1-5 TRBV4-1 TRBD1 TGCGCCAGCAGCCAAGATGGAACAGGGGTTCAGCCCCAGCATTTT CASSQDGTGVQPQHF
- TRBJ1-5 TRBV28 TRBD1 TGTGCCACACACAGGGGAATCAATCAGCCCCAGCATTTT CATHRGINQPQHF
- TRBJ2-5 TRBV3-1/TRBV3-2 TRBD1 TGTGCCAGCAGCCCCGACAGGGGGGCGAGAGAGACCCAGTACTTC CASSPDRGARETQYF
- TRBJ1-1 TRBV19 TRBD1 TGTGCCAGTAGTATCGGACAGGGGAAGCCTGAAGCTTTCTTT CASSIGQGKPEAFF
- TRBJ1-1 TRBV5-1 TRBD1 TGCGCCAGCAGCCCCCCCGGGACAGGGGGGATGAACACTGAAGCTTTCTTT CASSPPGTGGMNTEAFF
once TRBJ1-6 TRBV18 TRBD1 TGTGCCAGCTCACCAACCACCCAGACAGGGGTTGATTCACCCCTCCACTTT CASSPTTQTGVDSPLHF
- TRBJ1-4 TRBV4-3 - TGCGCCAGCAGCCAAGATCCAAGGGCCGGGAAGGAAAAACTGTTTTTT CASSQDPRAGKEKLFF
- TRBJ1-1 TRBV6-5 - TGTGCCAGCAGTTTGGGGACACGTATTACCGTGAAAGCTTTCTTT CASSLGTRITVKAFF
- TRBJ1-6 TRBV18 - TGTGCCAGCTCACTCCTAGGGGCACCCCTCCACTTT CASSLLGAPLHF
- TRBJ2-5 TRBV3-1/TRBV3-2 TRBD2 TGTGCCAGCAGCCAAAGCCTAGCGGGAGCAGAGACCCAGTACTTC CASSQSLAGAETQYF
- TRBJ2-7 TRBV7-3 TRBD1 TGTGGCACAGGGGGCGGCGAGCAGTACTTC CGTGGGEQYF
- TRBJ2-3 TRBV18 TRBD1 TGTGCCAGCTCCCGGGACAGAGTCACAGATACGCAGTATTTT CASSRDRVTDTQYF
- TRBJ1-5 TRBV7-2 TRBD1 TGTGCCAGCAGCAACCGACAGGGTGACCAGCCCCAGCATTTT CASSNRQGDQPQHF
- TRBJ1-3 TRBV11-2 - TGTGCCAGCAGCTCCTCACTTCCCCGATCTGGAAACACCATATATTTT CASSSSLPRSGNTIYF
once TRBJ1-1 TRBV7-9 TRBD1 TGTGCCAGCAGCCGCACAGGGGTCACTGAAGCTTTCTTT CASSRTGVTEAFF
few TRBJ2-7 TRBV28 TRBD1 TGTGCCAGCAGTCGACAGGGGCGAACCTACGAGCAGTACTTC CASSRQGRTYEQYF
- TRBJ1-1 TRBV6-5 TRBD1 TGTGCCAGCAGACAGGGGGGTCAGACTGAAGCTTTCTTT CASRQGGQTEAFF
- TRBJ2-7 TRBV5-1 TRBD2 TGCGCCAGCAGCCCTGGGACTAGCGGGAGAGTTTACGAGCAGTACTTC CASSPGTSGRVYEQYF
- TRBJ1-1 TRBV27 TRBD1 TGTGCCAGCAGTTTCCGGGGACAGGGGGCTGTTGAAGCTTTCTTT CASSFRGQGAVEAFF
- TRBJ1-1 TRBV7-2 TRBD1 TGTGCCAGCAGATCGGACAGGCCCTCGAACACTGAAGCTTTCTTT CASRSDRPSNTEAFF
- TRBJ1-3 TRBV10-2 - TGCGCCAGCAGTGGTCGGACATTCTCTGGAAACACCATATATTTT CASSGRTFSGNTIYF
few TRBJ2-2 TRBV6-5 - TGTGCCAGCTCGCGGAACACCGGGGAGCTGTTTTTT CASSRNTGELFF
- TRBJ1-5 TRBV11-2 - TGTGCCAGCAGCTTAGGAGTTAGCAATCAGCCCCAGCATTTT CASSLGVSNQPQHF
- TRBJ1-5 TRBV7-9 - TGTGCCAGCAGCCGCGGCCTCAATCAGCCCCAGCATTTT CASSRGLNQPQHF
- TRBJ2-1 TRBV24-1 TRBD1 TGTGCCACCAGTGACCGTACAGGGGTCGGGAATGAGCAGTTCTTC CATSDRTGVGNEQFF
- TRBJ2-3 TRBV19 TRBD2 TGTGCCAGTAGGAGCGGGAGTACAGATACGCAGTATTTT CASRSGSTDTQYF
- TRBJ1-1 TRBV7-8 - TGTGCCAGCAGCTTGACAGGGAACACTGAAGCTTTCTTT CASSLTGNTEAFF
- TRBJ2-2 TRBV18 TRBD1 TGTGCCAGCTGCGTGGGACAGGGTGGCACCGGGGAGCTGTTTTTT CASCVGQGGTGELFF
- TRBJ1-6 TRBV19 TRBD1 TGTGCCAGTTCGGACAGGGCTAATTCACCCCTCCACTTT CASSDRANSPLHF
- TRBJ1-5 TRBV28 TRBD1 TGTGCCAGCAGTAACAGACAGGGGAATCAGCCCCAGCATTTT CASSNRQGNQPQHF
- TRBJ2-3 TRBV7-3 TRBD2 TGTGCCAGCAGTACCGGGCGGGAGACAGATACGCAGTATTTT CASSTGRETDTQYF
- TRBJ1-1 TRBV7-9 - TGTGCCAGCAGCTTAGTAGGCGGGAACACTGAAGCTTTCTTT CASSLVGGNTEAFF